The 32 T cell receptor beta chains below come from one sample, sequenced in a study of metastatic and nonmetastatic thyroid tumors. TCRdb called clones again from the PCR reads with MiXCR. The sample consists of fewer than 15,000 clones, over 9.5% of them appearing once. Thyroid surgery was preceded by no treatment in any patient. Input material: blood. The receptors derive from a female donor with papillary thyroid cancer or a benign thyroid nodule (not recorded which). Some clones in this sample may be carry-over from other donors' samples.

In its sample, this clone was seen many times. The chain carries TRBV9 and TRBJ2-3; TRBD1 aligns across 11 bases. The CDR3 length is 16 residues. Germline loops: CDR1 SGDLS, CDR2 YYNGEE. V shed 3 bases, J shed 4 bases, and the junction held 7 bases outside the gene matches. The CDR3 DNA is TGTGCCAGCAGCGGCTCCGGGACAGGGGGATCAGATACGCAGTATTTT. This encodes CASSGSGTGGSDTQYF. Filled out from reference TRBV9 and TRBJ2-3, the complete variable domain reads DSGVTQTPKHLITATGQRVTLRCSPRSGDLSVYWYQQSLDQGLQFLIQYYNGEERAKGNILERFSAQQFPDLHSELNLSSLELGDSALYFCASSGSGTGGSDTQYFGPGTRLTVL.

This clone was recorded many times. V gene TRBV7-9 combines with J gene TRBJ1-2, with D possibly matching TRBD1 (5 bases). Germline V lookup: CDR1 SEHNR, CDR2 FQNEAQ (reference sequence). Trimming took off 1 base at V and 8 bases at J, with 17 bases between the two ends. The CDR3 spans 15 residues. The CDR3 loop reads CASSLGSAGSIGYTF. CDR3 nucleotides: TGTGCCAGCAGCTTAGGATCGGCAGGGTCGATCGGCTACACCTTC. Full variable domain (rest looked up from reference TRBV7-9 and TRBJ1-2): DTGVSQNPRHKITKRGQNVTFRCDPISEHNRLYWYRQTLGQGPEFLTYFQNEAQLEKSRLLSDRFSAERPKGSFSTLEIQRTEQGDSAMYLCASSLGSAGSIGYTFGSGTRLTVV.

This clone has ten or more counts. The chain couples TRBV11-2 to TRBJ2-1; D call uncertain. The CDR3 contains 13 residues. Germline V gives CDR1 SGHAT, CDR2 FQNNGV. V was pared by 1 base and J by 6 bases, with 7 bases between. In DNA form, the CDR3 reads TGTGCCAGCAGCTTAGTGGCTAGCAATGAGCAGTTCTTC. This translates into CASSLVASNEQFF.

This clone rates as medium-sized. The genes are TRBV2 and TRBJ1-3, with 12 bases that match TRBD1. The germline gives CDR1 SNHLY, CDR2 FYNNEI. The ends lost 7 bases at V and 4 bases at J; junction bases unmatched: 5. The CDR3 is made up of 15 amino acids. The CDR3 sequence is CASIRDRGPGNTIYF. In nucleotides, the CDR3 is TGTGCCAGCATTCGGGACAGGGGGCCGGGAAACACCATATATTTT.

The chain's CDR3 is CSSGGWVGTDTQYF. In DNA form, the CDR3 reads TGCTCATCGGGGGGTTGGGTCGGCACAGATACGCAGTATTTT. The V call is TRBV20-1, the J call TRBJ2-3; 7 bases are a match to TRBD2. This CDR3 has 14 residues. Per the germline V gene, CDR1 is DFQATT and CDR2 is SNEGSKA (reference sequence).

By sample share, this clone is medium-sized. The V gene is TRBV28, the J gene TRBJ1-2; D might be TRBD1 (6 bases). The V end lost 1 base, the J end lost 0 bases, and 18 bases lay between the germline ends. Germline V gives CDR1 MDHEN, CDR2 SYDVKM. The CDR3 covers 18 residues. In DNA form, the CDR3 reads TGTGCCAGCAGTTTATTCCCCACAGGGCTGCGAGCTAACTATGGCTACACCTTC. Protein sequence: CASSLFPTGLRANYGYTF.

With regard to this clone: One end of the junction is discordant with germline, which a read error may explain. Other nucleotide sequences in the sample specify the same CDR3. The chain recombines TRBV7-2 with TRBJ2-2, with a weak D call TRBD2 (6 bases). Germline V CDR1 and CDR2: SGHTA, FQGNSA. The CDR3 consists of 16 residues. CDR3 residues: CASSLAGGWNTGELFF. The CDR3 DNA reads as TGTGCAAGCAGCTTAGCCGGGGGATGGAACACCGGGGAGCTGTTTTTT.

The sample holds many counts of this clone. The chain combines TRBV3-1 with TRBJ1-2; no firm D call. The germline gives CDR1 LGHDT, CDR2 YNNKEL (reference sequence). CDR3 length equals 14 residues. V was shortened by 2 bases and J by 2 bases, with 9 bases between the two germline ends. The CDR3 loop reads CASSQMEQNYGYTF. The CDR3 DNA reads TGTGCCAGCAGCCAAATGGAACAGAACTATGGCTACACCTTC.

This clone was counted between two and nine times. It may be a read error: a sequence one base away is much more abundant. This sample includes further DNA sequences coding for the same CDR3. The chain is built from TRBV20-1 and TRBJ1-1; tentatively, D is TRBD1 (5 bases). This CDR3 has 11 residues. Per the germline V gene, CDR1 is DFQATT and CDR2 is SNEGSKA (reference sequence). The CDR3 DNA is TGCAGTGCAGGACACAACACTGAAGCCTTCTTT. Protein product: CSAGHNTEAFF.

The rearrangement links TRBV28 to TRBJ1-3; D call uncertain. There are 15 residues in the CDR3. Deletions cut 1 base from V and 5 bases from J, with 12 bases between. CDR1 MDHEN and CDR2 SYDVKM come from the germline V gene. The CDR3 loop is CASSLFADLRNTIYF. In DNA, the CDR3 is TGTGCCAGCAGTTTATTTGCCGACTTGAGAAACACCATATATTTT. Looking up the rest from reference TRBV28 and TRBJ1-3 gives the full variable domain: DVKVTQSSRYLVKRTGEKVFLECVQDMDHENMFWYRQDPGLGLRLIYFSYDVKMKEKGDIPEGYSVSREKKERFSLILESASTNQTSMYLCASSLFADLRNTIYFGEGSWLTVV.

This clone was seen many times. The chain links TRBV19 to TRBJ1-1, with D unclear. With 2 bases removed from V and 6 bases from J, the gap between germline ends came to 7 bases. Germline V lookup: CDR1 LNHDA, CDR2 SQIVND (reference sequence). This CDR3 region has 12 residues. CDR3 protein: CASSIKSSEAFF. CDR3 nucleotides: TGTGCCAGTAGTATAAAGAGTTCTGAAGCTTTCTTT.

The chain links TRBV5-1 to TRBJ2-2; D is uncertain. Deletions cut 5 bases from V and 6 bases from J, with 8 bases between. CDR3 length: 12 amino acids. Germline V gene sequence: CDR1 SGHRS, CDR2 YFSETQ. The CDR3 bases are TGCGCCAGCAGTCCAGCACCCGGGGAGCTGTTTTTT. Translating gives CASSPAPGELFF.

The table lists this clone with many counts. The CDR3 DNA reads TGCAGTGCTTCCCCGGACTCTGGAAACACCATATATTTT. It codes for CSASPDSGNTIYF. The rearrangement uses TRBV20-1 and TRBJ1-3; D is unresolved. The V end lost 5 bases, the J end lost 0 bases, and 8 bases lay between the germline ends. Germline V lookup: CDR1 DFQATT, CDR2 SNEGSKA (reference sequence). The CDR3 is made up of 13 amino acids.

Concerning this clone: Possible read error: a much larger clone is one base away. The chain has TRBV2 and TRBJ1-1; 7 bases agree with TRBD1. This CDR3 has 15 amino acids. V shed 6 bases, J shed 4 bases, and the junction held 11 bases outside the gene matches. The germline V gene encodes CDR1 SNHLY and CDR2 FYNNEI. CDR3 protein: CASSGTVGFGTEAFF. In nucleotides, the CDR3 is TGTGCCAGCAGCGGGACAGTGGGCTTTGGCACTGAAGCTTTCTTT.

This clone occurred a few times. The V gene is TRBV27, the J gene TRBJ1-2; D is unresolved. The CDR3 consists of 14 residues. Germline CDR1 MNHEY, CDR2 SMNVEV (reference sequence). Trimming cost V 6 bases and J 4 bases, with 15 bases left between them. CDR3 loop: CASRPRAPFYGYTF. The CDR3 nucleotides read TGTGCCAGCAGGCCCCGGGCCCCTTTCTATGGCTACACCTTC.

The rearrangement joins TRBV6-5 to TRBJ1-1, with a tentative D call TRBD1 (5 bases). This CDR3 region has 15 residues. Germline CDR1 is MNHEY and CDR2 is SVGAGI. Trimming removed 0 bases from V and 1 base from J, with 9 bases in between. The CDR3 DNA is TGTGCCAGCAGTTACTCGGGGCACCCGAACACTGAAGCTTTCTTT. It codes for CASSYSGHPNTEAFF.

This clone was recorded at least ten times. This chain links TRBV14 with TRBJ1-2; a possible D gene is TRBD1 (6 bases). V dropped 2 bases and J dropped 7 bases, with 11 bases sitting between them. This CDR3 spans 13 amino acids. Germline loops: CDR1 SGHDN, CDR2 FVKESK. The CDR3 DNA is TGTGCCAGCAGCCAAACGACAGGTACTGGCTACACCTTC. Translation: CASSQTTGTGYTF.

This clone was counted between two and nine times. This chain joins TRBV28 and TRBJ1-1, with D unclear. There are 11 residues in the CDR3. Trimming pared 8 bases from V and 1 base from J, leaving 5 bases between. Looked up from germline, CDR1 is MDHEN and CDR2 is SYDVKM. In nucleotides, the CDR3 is TGTGCCAGCGGGTCGAACACTGAAGCTTTCTTT. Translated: CASGSNTEAFF.

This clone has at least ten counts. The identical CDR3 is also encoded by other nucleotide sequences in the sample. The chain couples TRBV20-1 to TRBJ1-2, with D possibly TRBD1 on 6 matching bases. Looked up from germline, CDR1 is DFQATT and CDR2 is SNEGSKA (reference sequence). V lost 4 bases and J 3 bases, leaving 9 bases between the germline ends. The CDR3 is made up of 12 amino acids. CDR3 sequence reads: CSATDRYYGYTF. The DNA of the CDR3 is TGCAGTGCTACTGACAGGTACTATGGCTACACCTTC.

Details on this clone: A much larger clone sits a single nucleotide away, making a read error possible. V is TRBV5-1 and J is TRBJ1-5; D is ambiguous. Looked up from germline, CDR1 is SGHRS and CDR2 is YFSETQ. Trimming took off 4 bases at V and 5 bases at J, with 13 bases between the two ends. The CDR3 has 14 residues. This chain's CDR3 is CASSRDLGDQPQHF. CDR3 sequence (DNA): TGCGCCAGCAGCCGGGATTTGGGCGATCAGCCCCAGCATTTT.

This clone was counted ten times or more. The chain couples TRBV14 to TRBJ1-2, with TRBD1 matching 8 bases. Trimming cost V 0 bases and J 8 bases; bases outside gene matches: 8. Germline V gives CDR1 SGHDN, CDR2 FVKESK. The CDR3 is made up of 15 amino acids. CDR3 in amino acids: CASSQEWVTGVGYTF. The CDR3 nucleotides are TGTGCCAGCAGCCAAGAATGGGTGACAGGGGTCGGCTACACCTTC.

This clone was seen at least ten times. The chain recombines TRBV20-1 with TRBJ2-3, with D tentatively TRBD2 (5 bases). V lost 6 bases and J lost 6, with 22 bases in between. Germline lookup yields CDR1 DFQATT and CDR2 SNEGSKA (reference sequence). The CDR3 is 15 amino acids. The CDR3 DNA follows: TGCAGTGCCTCAAGCCCGGCAGGACTCGTGGATACGCAGTATTTT. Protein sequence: CSASSPAGLVDTQYF.

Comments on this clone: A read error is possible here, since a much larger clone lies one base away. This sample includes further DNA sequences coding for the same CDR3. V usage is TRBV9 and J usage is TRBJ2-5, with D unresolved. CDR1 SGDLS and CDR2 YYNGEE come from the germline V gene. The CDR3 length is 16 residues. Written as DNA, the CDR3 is TGTGCCAGCAGCGTAGCTCCGACCCTGGCCCAAGAGACACAGTACTTC. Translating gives CASSVAPTLAQETQYF.

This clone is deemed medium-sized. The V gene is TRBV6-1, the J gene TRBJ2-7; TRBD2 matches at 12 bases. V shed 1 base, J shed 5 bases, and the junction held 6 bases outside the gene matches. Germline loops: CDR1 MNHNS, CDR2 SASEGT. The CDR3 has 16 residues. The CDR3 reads CASSEGQLAGGDEQYF. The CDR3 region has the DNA TGTGCCAGCAGTGAAGGTCAACTAGCGGGGGGAGACGAGCAGTACTTC.

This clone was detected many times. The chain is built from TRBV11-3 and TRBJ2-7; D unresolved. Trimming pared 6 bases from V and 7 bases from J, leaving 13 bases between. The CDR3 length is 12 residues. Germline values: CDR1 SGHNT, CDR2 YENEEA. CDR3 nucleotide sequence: TGTGCCAGCAGTCGAGGTACCGGGGAGCAGTACTTC. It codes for CASSRGTGEQYF.

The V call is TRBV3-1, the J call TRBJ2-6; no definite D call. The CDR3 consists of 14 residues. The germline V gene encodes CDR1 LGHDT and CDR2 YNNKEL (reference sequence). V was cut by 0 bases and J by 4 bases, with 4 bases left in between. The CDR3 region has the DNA TGTGCCAGCAGCCAAGAGGGGGGGGCCAACGTCCTGACTTTC. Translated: CASSQEGGANVLTF.

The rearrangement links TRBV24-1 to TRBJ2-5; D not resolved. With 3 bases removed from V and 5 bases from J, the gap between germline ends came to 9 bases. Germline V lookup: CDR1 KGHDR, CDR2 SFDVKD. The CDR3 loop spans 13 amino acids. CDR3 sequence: CATSDAVKETQYF. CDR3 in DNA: TGTGCCACCAGTGATGCCGTTAAGGAGACCCAGTACTTC.

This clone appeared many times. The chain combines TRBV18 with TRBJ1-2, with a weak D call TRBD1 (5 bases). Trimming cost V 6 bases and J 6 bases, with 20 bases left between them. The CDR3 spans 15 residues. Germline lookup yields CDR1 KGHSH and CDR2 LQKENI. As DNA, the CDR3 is TGTGCCAGCTCTCCTGAGGGACCTCCTTTCAATGGCTACACCTTC. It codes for CASSPEGPPFNGYTF.

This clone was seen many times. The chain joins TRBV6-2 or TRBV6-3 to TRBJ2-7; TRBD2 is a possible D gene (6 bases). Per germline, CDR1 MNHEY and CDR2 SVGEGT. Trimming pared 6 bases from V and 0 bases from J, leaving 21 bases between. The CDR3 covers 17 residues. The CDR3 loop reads CASSRDSLAESSYEQYF. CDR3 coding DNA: TGTGCCAGCAGCCGGGACTCCTTGGCGGAGAGCTCCTACGAGCAGTACTTC.

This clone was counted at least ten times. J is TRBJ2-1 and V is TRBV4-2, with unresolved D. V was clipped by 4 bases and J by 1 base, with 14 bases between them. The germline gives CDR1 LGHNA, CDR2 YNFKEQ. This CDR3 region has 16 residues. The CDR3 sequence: CASSPSSTRSYNEQFF. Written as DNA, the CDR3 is TGTGCCAGCAGCCCCTCGAGCACGAGATCCTACAATGAGCAGTTCTTC.

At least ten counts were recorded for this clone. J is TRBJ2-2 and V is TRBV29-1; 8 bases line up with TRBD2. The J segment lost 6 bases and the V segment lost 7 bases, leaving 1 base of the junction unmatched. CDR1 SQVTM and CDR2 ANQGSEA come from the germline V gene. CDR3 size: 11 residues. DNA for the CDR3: TGCAGCGCCGGGGGGGCCGGGGAGCTGTTTTTT. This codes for CSAGGAGELFF.

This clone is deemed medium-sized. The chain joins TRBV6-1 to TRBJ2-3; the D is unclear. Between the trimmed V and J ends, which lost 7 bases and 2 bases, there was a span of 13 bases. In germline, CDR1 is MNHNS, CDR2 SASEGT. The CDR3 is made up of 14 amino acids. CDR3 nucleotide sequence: TGTGCCAGCAATTTGCTAGTGATCACAGATACGCAGTATTTT. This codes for CASNLLVITDTQYF.